Shown below are 10 T cell receptor beta chains from a single sample sequenced in a study of cytomegalovirus exposure and HLA in healthy donors. The PCR used 60 Vbeta and 13 Jbeta primers. TCRdb's table, derived via immunoSEQ multiplex PCR, lists solely in-frame clones and lacks some. This sample has 150,000 to 200,000 clones; 84% occur once, and the top ten carry 1.9%. Sequenced input: PBMCs. These receptors were obtained from a man aged 18 to 35 in good health and CMV-seronegative.

V usage is TRBV11-2 and J usage is TRBJ2-3, with 8 bases fitting TRBD2. V was clipped by 5 bases and J by 2 bases; unmatched bases: 12. The germline gives CDR1 SGHAT, CDR2 FQNNGV. The CDR3 runs to 17 residues. CDR3: CASSLTGVAGITDTQYF. CDR3 nucleotides: TGTGCCAGCAGCCTCACGGGGGTAGCGGGGATCACAGATACGCAGTATTTT. Based on the CDR3 plus reference TRBV11-2 and TRBJ2-3, the full variable domain is EAGVAQSPRYKIIEKRQSVAFWCNPISGHATLYWYQQILGQGPKLLIQFQNNGVVDDSQLPKDRFSAERLKGVDSTLKIQPAKLEDSAVYLCASSLTGVAGITDTQYFGPGTRLTVL.

This clone was recorded only once. The chain uses TRBV4-1 and TRBJ2-7; 11 bases map to TRBD2. This CDR3 is 18 amino acids long. The junction had 12 bases not matched to a gene; V was cut back by 1 base and J by 4 bases. Germline CDR1 is MGHRA and CDR2 is YSYEKL. CDR3 bases: TGCGCCAGCAGCCAAGTACAAGGGACCGGGACTAGCGGTTACGAGCAGTACTTC. Its protein product is CASSQVQGTGTSGYEQYF.

The genes are TRBV6-6 and TRBJ1-1; 7 bases align to TRBD1. CDR3 length: 15 residues. Germline lookup yields CDR1 MNHNY and CDR2 SVGAGI (reference sequence). CDR3 nucleotide sequence: TGTGTGACCCAACCGGGACAGATTATGAACACTGAAGCTTTCTTT. It translates to CVTQPGQIMNTEAFF.

This clone appeared a few times. The J gene is TRBJ1-2, the V gene TRBV7-2; 9 bases line up with TRBD1. Germline V gene sequence: CDR1 SGHTA, CDR2 FQGNSA. The CDR3 sequence is 16 residues long. J gave up 7 bases and V 5 bases, and 14 bases lay outside the gene matches. The DNA for the CDR3 is TGTGCCAGCAGCAGGCCGGGACAGGGTCCCCTTCGTGGCTACACCTTC. Translating it yields CASSRPGQGPLRGYTF.

The genes are TRBV27 and TRBJ1-6; no clear D gene. V lost 5 bases and J 0 bases, leaving 11 bases between the germline ends. Germline CDR1 and CDR2: MNHEY and SMNVEV (reference sequence). The CDR3 is 16 residues long. CDR3 region: CASSPAASSYNSPLHF. The CDR3 bases are TGTGCCAGCAGTCCCGCGGCTAGCTCCTATAATTCACCCCTCCACTTT.

The chain recombines TRBV6-4 with TRBJ2-1; 8 bases line up with TRBD2. Germline V gene data show CDR1 as MRHNA and CDR2 as SNTAGT. J gave up 6 bases and V 5 bases, and 3 bases lay outside the gene matches. The CDR3 is made up of 13 amino acids. The CDR3: CASSREGRNEQFF. The CDR3 DNA reads TGTGCCAGCAGTCGGGAGGGACGCAATGAGCAGTTCTTC.

The chain couples TRBV5-1 to TRBJ2-3; D uncertain. V gave up 0 bases and J gave up 0 bases, with 8 bases separating them. The germline V gene encodes CDR1 SGHRS and CDR2 YFSETQ. The CDR3 totals 15 residues. CDR3 residues: CASSLGSSSTDTQYF. The CDR3 region has the DNA TGCGCCAGCAGCTTGGGTAGCTCGAGCACAGATACGCAGTATTTT.

The chain is built from TRBV2 and TRBJ2-2, with D tentatively TRBD2 (5 bases). The CDR3 is 15 amino acids. V dropped 10 bases and J dropped 2 bases, with 17 bases sitting between them. The germline gives CDR1 SNHLY, CDR2 FYNNEI. CDR3 bases: TGTGCCACTCCAGAGGACCGGGAAAACACCGGGGAGCTGTTTTTT. Translating it yields CATPEDRENTGELFF.

V usage is TRBV12-5 and J usage is TRBJ2-1, with no clear D. The germline CDR1 and CDR2 sequences are LGHNT and FRNRAP. V was pared by 6 bases and J by 2 bases, with 2 bases between. This CDR3 has 11 residues. The CDR3 bases are TGTGCTAGTGGCACCTACAATGAGCAGTTCTTC. Encoded protein: CASGTYNEQFF.

J is TRBJ1-4 and V is TRBV27, with D possibly being TRBD1 (6 bases). V was shortened by 5 bases and J by 5 bases, with 15 bases between the two germline ends. The germline V gene encodes CDR1 MNHEY and CDR2 SMNVEV (reference sequence). This CDR3 contains 15 residues. CDR3 nucleotides: TGTGCCAGCAGTCCCACAGGGTTCGAGAATGAAAAACTGTTTTTT. It encodes CASSPTGFENEKLFF.